This TCR beta chain was sequenced in a study of CD8+ T cells in alopecia areata. On the study more broadly: Treated patients were given 5 to 10 mg oral tofacitinib twice daily. Overall study findings and caveats: Sharing of TCRs across patients appeared less clear than in mice, possibly for HLA-related reasons.

The CDR3 totals 12 residues. Trimming stripped 4 bases from V and 0 bases from J, with 4 bases between. The germline V gene encodes CDR1 SQVTM and CDR2 ANQGSEA. Collected material from alopecia areata patients comprised lesional scalp punch biopsies and peripheral blood. cDNA prepared by RNA extraction and subsequent reverse transcription served as the template for sequencing. Clones were sequenced by immunoSEQ multiplex PCR, and TCRdb holds only the in-frame ones, with some missing. The data contain about 12,000 clones, under 65% of them singletons. Remarks on this clone: The antigen is unknown.

This chain uses TRBV29-1 with TRBJ1-3; D unclear. Sample: skin. This receptor was identified in a human donor with alopecia areata. The CDR3: CSVGTSGNTIYF. In DNA form, the CDR3 reads TGCAGCGTTGGCACCTCTGGAAACACCATATATTTT.